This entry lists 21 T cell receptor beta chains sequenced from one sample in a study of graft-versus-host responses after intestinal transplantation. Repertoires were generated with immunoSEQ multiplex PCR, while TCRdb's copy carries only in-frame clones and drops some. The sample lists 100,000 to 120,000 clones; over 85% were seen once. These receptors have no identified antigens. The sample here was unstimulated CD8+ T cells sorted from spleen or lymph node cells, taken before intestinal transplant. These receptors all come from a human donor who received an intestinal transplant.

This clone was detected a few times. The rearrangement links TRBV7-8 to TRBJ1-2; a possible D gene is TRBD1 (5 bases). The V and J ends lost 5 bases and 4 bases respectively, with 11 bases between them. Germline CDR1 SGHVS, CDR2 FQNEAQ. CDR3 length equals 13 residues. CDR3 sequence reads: CASSPRGSYGYTF. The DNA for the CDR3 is TGTGCCAGCAGCCCGCGGGGCAGCTATGGCTACACCTTC.

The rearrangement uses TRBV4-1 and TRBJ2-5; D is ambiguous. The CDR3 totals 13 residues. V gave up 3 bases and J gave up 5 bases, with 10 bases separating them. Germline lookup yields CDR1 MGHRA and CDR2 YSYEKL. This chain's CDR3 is CASSQEYVETQYF. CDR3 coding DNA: TGCGCCAGCAGCCAGGAATATGTGGAGACCCAGTACTTC.

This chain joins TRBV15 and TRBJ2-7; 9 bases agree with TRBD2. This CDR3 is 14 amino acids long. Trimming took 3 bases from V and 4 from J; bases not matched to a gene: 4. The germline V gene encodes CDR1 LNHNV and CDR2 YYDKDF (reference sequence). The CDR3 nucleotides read TGTGCCACCAGCAGTAGCGGGAGTACGTACGAGCAGTACTTC. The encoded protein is CATSSSGSTYEQYF.

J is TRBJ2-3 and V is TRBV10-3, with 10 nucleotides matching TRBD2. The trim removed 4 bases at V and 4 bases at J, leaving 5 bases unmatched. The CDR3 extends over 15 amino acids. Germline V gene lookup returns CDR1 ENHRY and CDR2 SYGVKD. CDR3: CAISVLAGVADTQYF. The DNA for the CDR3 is TGTGCCATCAGTGTTCTAGCGGGAGTCGCAGATACGCAGTATTTT.

The CDR3 DNA reads as TGTGCCACCAGCAGAGACCAGGGGGTCCTACCCCACGAGCAGTACTTC. Protein sequence: CATSRDQGVLPHEQYF. The chain couples TRBV15 to TRBJ2-7, with 7 positions matching TRBD1. V was clipped by 0 bases and J by 5 bases; unmatched bases: 10. The CDR3 is made up of 16 amino acids. Germline V gives CDR1 LNHNV, CDR2 YYDKDF (reference sequence).

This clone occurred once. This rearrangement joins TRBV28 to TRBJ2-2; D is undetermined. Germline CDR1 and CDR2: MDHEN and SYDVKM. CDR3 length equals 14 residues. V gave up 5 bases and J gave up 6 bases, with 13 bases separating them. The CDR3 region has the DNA TGTGCCAGCAGTCCCCCCCGACGGGCCGGGGAGCTGTTTTTT. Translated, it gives CASSPPRRAGELFF.

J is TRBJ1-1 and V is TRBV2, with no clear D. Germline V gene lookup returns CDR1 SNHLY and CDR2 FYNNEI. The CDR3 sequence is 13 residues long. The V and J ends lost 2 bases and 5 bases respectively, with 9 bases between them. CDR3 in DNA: TGTGCCAGCAGTGAACACAAGGCTACTGAAGCTTTCTTT. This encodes CASSEHKATEAFF.

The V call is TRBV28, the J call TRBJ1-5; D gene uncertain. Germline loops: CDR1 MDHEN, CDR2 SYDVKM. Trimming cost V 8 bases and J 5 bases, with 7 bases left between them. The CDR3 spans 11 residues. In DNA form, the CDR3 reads TGTGCCAGCGGAGTAGATCAGCCCCAGCATTTT. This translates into CASGVDQPQHF.

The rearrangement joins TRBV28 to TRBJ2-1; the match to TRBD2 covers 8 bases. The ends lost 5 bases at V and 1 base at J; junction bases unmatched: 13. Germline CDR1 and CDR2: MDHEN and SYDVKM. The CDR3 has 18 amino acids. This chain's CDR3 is CASSEGLAGSWSYNEQFF. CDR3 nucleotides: TGTGCCAGCAGTGAGGGGCTAGCGGGCAGCTGGTCCTACAATGAGCAGTTCTTC.

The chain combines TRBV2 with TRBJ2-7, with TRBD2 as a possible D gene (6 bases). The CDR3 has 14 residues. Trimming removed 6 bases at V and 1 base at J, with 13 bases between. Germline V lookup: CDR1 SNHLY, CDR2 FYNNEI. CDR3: CASRGTEGSYEQYF. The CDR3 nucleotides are TGTGCCAGCAGAGGGACGGAGGGTTCCTACGAGCAGTACTTC.

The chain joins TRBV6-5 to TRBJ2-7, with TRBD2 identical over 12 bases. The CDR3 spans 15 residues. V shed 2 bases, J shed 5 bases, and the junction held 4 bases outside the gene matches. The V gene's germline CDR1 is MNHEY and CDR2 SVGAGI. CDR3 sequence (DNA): TGTGCCAGCAGTTACCTGGCTAGCGGGAGGGACGAGCAGTACTTC. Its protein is CASSYLASGRDEQYF.

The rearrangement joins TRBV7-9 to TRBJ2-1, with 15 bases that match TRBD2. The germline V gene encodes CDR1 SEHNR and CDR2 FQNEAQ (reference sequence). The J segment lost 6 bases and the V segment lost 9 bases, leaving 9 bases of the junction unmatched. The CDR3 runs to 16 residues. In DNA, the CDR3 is TGTGCCAGTGGGGGACTAGCGGGAGGAAGGGGCAATGAGCAGTTCTTC. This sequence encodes CASGGLAGGRGNEQFF.

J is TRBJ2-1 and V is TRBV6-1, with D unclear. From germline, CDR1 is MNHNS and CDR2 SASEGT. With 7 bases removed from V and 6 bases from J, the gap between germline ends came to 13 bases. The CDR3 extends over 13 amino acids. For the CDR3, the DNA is TGTGCCAGCATGATCCGGCCCTTCAATGAGCAGTTCTTC. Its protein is CASMIRPFNEQFF.

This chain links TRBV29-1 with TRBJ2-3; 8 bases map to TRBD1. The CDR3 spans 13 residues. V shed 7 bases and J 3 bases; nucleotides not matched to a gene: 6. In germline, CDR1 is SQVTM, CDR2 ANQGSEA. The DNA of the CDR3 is TGCAGCGGAACAGGGGGAGAAACAGATACGCAGTATTTT. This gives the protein CSGTGGETDTQYF.

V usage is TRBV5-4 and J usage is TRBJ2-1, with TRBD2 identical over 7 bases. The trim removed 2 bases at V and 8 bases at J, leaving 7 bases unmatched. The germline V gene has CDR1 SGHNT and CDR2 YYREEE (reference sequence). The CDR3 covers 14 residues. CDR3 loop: CASSFFWAGDEQFF. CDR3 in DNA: TGTGCCAGCAGCTTTTTCTGGGCGGGGGATGAGCAGTTCTTC.

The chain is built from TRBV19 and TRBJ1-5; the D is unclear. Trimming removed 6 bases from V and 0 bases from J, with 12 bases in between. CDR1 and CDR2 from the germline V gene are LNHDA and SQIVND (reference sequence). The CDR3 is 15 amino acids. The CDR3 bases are TGTGCCAGTAGCCCGTCACGAGGTAGCAATCAGCCCCAGCATTTT. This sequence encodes CASSPSRGSNQPQHF.

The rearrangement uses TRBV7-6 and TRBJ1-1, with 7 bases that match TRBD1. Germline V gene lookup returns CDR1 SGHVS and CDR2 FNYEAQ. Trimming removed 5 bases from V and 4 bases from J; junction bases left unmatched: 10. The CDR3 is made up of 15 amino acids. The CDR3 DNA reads TGTGCCAGCAGCCAGGGGGAGCAGGGGGGCACTGAAGCTTTCTTT. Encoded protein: CASSQGEQGGTEAFF. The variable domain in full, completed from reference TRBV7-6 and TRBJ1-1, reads GAGVSQSPRYKVTKRGQDVALRCDPISGHVSLYWYRQALGQGPEFLTYFNYEAQQDKSGLPNDRFSAERPEGSISTLTIQRTEQRDSAMYRCASSQGEQGGTEAFFGQGTRLTVV.

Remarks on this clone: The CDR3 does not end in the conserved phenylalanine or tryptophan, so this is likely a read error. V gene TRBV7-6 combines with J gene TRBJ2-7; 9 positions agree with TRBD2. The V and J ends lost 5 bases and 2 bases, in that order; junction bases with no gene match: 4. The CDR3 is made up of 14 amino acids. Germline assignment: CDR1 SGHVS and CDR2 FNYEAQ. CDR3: CASSTGLAPYEQYL. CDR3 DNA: TGTGCCAGCAGCACGGGACTAGCCCCCTACGAGCAGTACCTC.

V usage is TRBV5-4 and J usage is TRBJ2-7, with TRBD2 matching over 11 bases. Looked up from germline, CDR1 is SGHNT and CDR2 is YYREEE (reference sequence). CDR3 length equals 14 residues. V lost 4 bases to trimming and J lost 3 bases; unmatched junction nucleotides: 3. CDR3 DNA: TGTGCCAGCAGCCCCGGGACTAGCGGCTACGAGCAGTACTTC. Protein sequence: CASSPGTSGYEQYF.

CDR3 sequence: CASSPGQVSYNEQFF. The CDR3 coding sequence is TGCGCCAGCAGCCCGGGACAGGTCAGTTACAATGAGCAGTTCTTC. This chain connects TRBV4-1 to TRBJ2-1, with 8 bases that match TRBD1. This CDR3 has 15 amino acids. The V gene end was trimmed by 4 bases and the J gene end by 4 bases; junction bases not matched to a gene: 6. Germline lookup yields CDR1 MGHRA and CDR2 YSYEKL.

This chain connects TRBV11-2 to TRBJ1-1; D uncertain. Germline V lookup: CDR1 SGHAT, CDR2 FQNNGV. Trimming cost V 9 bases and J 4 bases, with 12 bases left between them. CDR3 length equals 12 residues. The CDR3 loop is CASWGGATEAFF. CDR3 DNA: TGTGCCAGTTGGGGAGGAGCCACTGAAGCTTTCTTT.